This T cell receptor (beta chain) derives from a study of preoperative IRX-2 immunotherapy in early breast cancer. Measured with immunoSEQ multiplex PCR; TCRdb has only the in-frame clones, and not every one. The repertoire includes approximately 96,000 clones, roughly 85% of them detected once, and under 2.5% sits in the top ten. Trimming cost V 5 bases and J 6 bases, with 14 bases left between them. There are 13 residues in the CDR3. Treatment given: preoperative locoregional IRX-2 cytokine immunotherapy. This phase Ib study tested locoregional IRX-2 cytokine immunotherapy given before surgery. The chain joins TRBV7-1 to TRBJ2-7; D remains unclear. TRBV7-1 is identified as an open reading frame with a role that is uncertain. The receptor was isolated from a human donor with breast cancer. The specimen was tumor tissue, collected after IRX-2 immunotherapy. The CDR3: CASSQEESAEQYF. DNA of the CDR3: TGTGCCAGCAGCCAAGAAGAATCGGCCGAGCAGTACTTC.